This TCR beta chain emerged from a study of siplizumab effects on memory and regulatory T cells. Findings and caveats of the study: Confirmation that proliferating Tregs from siplizumab cultures had suppressive function was not obtained. Versus roughly 27% in controls, the mappable alloreactive CD4+ clones averaged roughly 70% Treg-derived with siplizumab. Neither a naive nor a memory phenotype was assignable to roughly 75-96% of proliferating CD4+ or CD8+ clones.

The CDR3 covers 12 residues. Germline-derived CDR1 and CDR2 are MDHEN and SYDVKM. Deletions cut 2 bases from V and 4 bases from J, with 5 bases between. Assaying covered roughly 100,000 TCR templates per sample. Assay used: immunoSEQ multiplex PCR; TCRdb lists only in-frame clones, some missing. Of roughly 100,000 clones in the sample, roughly 91% were seen once. Turning to this clone: Its antigen is not identified.

Sequenced sample: CD4+ T cells sorted from blood. The V gene is TRBV28, the J gene TRBJ2-5, with unresolved D. The TCR was taken from a human donor in good health. This CDR3 reads CASSLPGETQYF. In DNA form, the CDR3 reads TGTGCCAGCAGTTTACCCGGAGAGACCCAGTACTTC.